One and the same sample provided the 21 T cell receptor beta chains below, sequenced in a study of blood T cell repertoires in COVID-19. The method was immunoSEQ multiplex PCR; TCRdb's version includes in-frame clones alone and lacks a portion of them. The data contain fewer than 650,000 clones, roughly 91% of them singletons. Sequencing was performed on peripheral blood. Receptors were obtained from a woman in her 50s with COVID-19, enrolled during active disease.

The chain couples TRBV28 to TRBJ2-4, with 7 bases lining up with TRBD1. V lost 5 bases to trimming and J lost 1 base; unmatched junction nucleotides: 8. This CDR3 has 16 residues. The V gene's germline CDR1 is MDHEN and CDR2 SYDVKM. CDR3 sequence (DNA): TGTGCCAGCAGTCCTGGGACAGTAAGCGCCAAAAACATTCAGTACTTC. Residues: CASSPGTVSAKNIQYF.

The chain couples TRBV9 to TRBJ2-5, with TRBD2 identical over 8 bases. J lost 0 bases, V lost 0 bases, and 4 bases had no gene match. Looked up from germline, CDR1 is SGDLS and CDR2 is YYNGEE. The CDR3 spans 16 residues. The CDR3 nucleotides read TGTGCCAGCAGCGTAGTCGGCGGGGGGTACCAAGAGACCCAGTACTTC. Its translation is CASSVVGGGYQETQYF.

The V and J genes are TRBV9 and TRBJ1-3; 8 bases match TRBD1. The germline V gene encodes CDR1 SGDLS and CDR2 YYNGEE. This CDR3 contains 15 residues. V shed 2 bases, J shed 3 bases, and the junction held 4 bases outside the gene matches. CDR3 coding DNA: TGTGCCAGCAGCGTTGGACAGGGAGGTGGAAACACCATATATTTT. Amino acids: CASSVGQGGGNTIYF.

This clone turned up a few times. J is TRBJ2-3 and V is TRBV19, with D possibly TRBD2 on 7 matching bases. Trimming removed 5 bases from V and 3 bases from J, with 15 bases in between. The CDR3 covers 15 residues. Germline-derived CDR1 and CDR2 are LNHDA and SQIVND (reference sequence). This CDR3 is CASSSGGPGTDTQYF. The CDR3 coding sequence is TGTGCCAGTAGTTCCGGGGGGCCCGGTACAGATACGCAGTATTTT.

V usage is TRBV5-1 and J usage is TRBJ1-2; D perhaps matches TRBD1 (5 bases). The germline CDR1 and CDR2 sequences are SGHRS and YFSETQ. The V gene lost 5 bases and the J gene lost 2 bases, with 13 bases spanning the gap. The CDR3 covers 14 residues. Here the CDR3 reads CASSFAGQNYGYTF. The CDR3 nucleotides are TGCGCCAGCAGTTTTGCCGGACAAAACTATGGCTACACCTTC.

V usage is TRBV11-2 and J usage is TRBJ2-1, with D perhaps matching TRBD1 (5 bases). CDR1 SGHAT and CDR2 FQNNGV come from the germline V gene. V lost 6 bases and J lost 7, with 19 bases in between. The CDR3 has 15 amino acids. CDR3 DNA: TGTGCCAGCAGATATCCAGGGCGCCCTCGGAATGAGCAGTTCTTC. Encoded protein: CASRYPGRPRNEQFF.

The rearrangement links TRBV28 to TRBJ2-7; 7 bases align to TRBD1. Germline loops: CDR1 MDHEN, CDR2 SYDVKM. This CDR3 spans 14 amino acids. The junction had 9 bases not matched to a gene; V was cut back by 6 bases and J by 4 bases. In nucleotides, the CDR3 is TGTGCCAGCAGCCCCCGGGACAGACCTTACGAGCAGTACTTC. Translated: CASSPRDRPYEQYF. The full variable domain, with the rest looked up from reference TRBV28 and TRBJ2-7, is DVKVTQSSRYLVKRTGEKVFLECVQDMDHENMFWYRQDPGLGLRLIYFSYDVKMKEKGDIPEGYSVSREKKERFSLILESASTNQTSMYLCASSPRDRPYEQYFGPGTRLTVT.

The genes are TRBV11-3 and TRBJ2-7; no clear D. This CDR3 has 12 residues. Looked up from germline, CDR1 is SGHNT and CDR2 is YENEEA. Trimming removed 1 base at V and 6 bases at J, with 7 bases between. The DNA of the CDR3 is TGTGCCAGCAGCTTAGGGCTCAGCGAGCAGTACTTC. It yields the protein CASSLGLSEQYF.

The chain combines TRBV9 with TRBJ2-3; 11 bases align to TRBD1. This CDR3 has 16 residues. CDR1 is SGDLS, CDR2 YYNGEE, per germline. The junction had 8 bases not matched to a gene; V was cut back by 4 bases and J by 4 bases. CDR3 protein: CASSLRTGGAPDTQYF. The CDR3 region has the DNA TGTGCCAGCAGCCTCCGGACAGGGGGCGCCCCAGATACGCAGTATTTT.

The chain combines TRBV12-3 or TRBV12-4 with TRBJ2-7, with 13 bases matching TRBD2. Trimming cost V 8 bases and J 5 bases; bases outside gene matches: 3. This CDR3 spans 13 amino acids. The CDR3 spells CASSTSGGHEQYF. In nucleotides, the CDR3 is TGTGCCAGCTCGACTAGCGGGGGGCACGAGCAGTACTTC.

This chain connects TRBV12-5 to TRBJ1-1; TRBD1 matches at 7 bases. The V segment lost 0 bases and the J segment 3 bases; nucleotides outside the gene matches: 10. This CDR3 contains 17 residues. The germline V gene has CDR1 LGHNT and CDR2 FRNRAP. The CDR3 region has the DNA TGTGCTAGTGGTTTGGTATTATCCGGGACAGTCGACACTGAAGCTTTCTTT. It encodes CASGLVLSGTVDTEAFF.

V gene TRBV11-1 combines with J gene TRBJ2-3; TRBD2 matches at 7 bases. The CDR3 has 15 amino acids. CDR1 is SGHAT, CDR2 FQDESV, per germline (reference sequence). The V and J ends lost 5 bases and 2 bases, in that order; junction bases with no gene match: 7. The DNA for the CDR3 is TGTGCCAGCAGCGCCCGGACTAGATTCACAGATACGCAGTATTTT. Amino acid sequence: CASSARTRFTDTQYF.

The rearrangement links TRBV7-7 to TRBJ2-2, with D hard to call. V was shortened by 8 bases and J by 1 base, with 11 bases between the two germline ends. Germline CDR1 reads SSHAT; CDR2 reads FNYEAQ (reference sequence). This CDR3 spans 14 amino acids. CDR3 sequence (DNA): TGTGCCAGCGGTGTCAGTTTGAACACCGGGGAGCTGTTTTTT. Protein: CASGVSLNTGELFF.

The chain combines TRBV11-2 with TRBJ2-2; 9 bases align to TRBD2. CDR3 length: 15 amino acids. Germline V lookup: CDR1 SGHAT, CDR2 FQNNGV. With V trimmed by 1 base and J by 9 bases, 6 bases remained unmatched. CDR3 bases: TGTGCCAGCAGCTTAGTTGCGGGGGGGCCTCGGGAGCTGTTTTTT. The encoded protein is CASSLVAGGPRELFF. Looking up the rest from reference TRBV11-2 and TRBJ2-2 gives the full variable domain: EAGVAQSPRYKIIEKRQSVAFWCNPISGHATLYWYQQILGQGPKLLIQFQNNGVVDDSQLPKDRFSAERLKGVDSTLKIQPAKLEDSAVYLCASSLVAGGPRELFFGEGSRLTVL.

The chain couples TRBV6-1 to TRBJ2-5, with D perhaps matching TRBD2 (5 bases). The length of the CDR3 is 14 residues. Germline V lookup: CDR1 MNHNS, CDR2 SASEGT. The germline V and J ends were trimmed by 2 bases and 3 bases, with 10 bases remaining between them. For the CDR3, the DNA is TGTGCCAGCAGTGAATCGGGGTGGGAAGAGACCCAGTACTTC. It encodes CASSESGWEETQYF.

V gene TRBV15 combines with J gene TRBJ1-4; D unresolved. This CDR3 contains 15 residues. Germline V gene data show CDR1 as LNHNV and CDR2 as YYDKDF (reference sequence). The V end was cut by 6 bases, the J end by 0 bases, with 11 bases between. The CDR3 nucleotides read TGTGCCACCAGGCGTACAGCCCCAACTAATGAAAAACTGTTTTTT. Protein product: CATRRTAPTNEKLFF.

The genes are TRBV7-9 and TRBJ1-3; TRBD1 matches at 7 bases. There are 16 residues in the CDR3. The V and J ends lost 2 bases and 4 bases, in that order; junction bases with no gene match: 8. Germline V gene lookup returns CDR1 SEHNR and CDR2 FQNEAQ (reference sequence). The CDR3 region is CASSLLRTGPGNTIYF. Written as DNA, the CDR3 is TGTGCCAGCAGCTTATTACGGACAGGTCCCGGAAACACCATATATTTT.

The table lists this clone with a few counts. This rearrangement joins TRBV7-3 to TRBJ1-1; D not resolved. Deletions cut 3 bases from V and 2 bases from J, with 10 bases between. The CDR3 covers 14 residues. Germline CDR1 is SGHTA and CDR2 is FQGTGA. The CDR3 nucleotides are TGTGCCAGCAGCTTTTCGGAGGGTAACACTGAAGCTTTCTTT. The encoded protein is CASSFSEGNTEAFF.

This sequence joins TRBV19 and TRBJ1-6, with TRBD1 identical over 8 bases. Germline loops: CDR1 LNHDA, CDR2 SQIVND (reference sequence). The CDR3 covers 15 residues. V was clipped by 7 bases and J by 10 bases; unmatched bases: 12. As DNA, the CDR3 is TGTGCCAGTAACAACCCAGGGGGCGCTCAGTCACCCCTCCACTTT. Translating it yields CASNNPGGAQSPLHF.

In its sample, this clone was seen a few times. The chain combines TRBV15 with TRBJ1-2; TRBD1 might be the D (5 bases). Trimming shortened V by 5 bases and J by 0 bases, and 13 bases separated the two germline ends. This CDR3 region has 15 residues. The germline V gene encodes CDR1 LNHNV and CDR2 YYDKDF (reference sequence). CDR3 amino acids: CATSEGLPANYGYTF. CDR3 sequence (DNA): TGTGCCACCAGCGAGGGACTGCCAGCTAACTATGGCTACACCTTC. Filled out from reference TRBV15 and TRBJ1-2, the complete variable domain reads DAMVIQNPRYQVTQFGKPVTLSCSQTLNHNVMYWYQQKSSQAPKLLFHYYDKDFNNEADTPDNFQSRRPNTSFCFLDIRSPGLGDTAMYLCATSEGLPANYGYTFGSGTRLTVV.

This rearrangement joins TRBV5-1 to TRBJ1-1; 9 bases match TRBD1. V lost 2 bases to trimming and J lost 6 bases; unmatched junction nucleotides: 8. The CDR3 runs to 15 residues. Germline CDR1 reads SGHRS; CDR2 reads YFSETQ. The CDR3 bases are TGCGCCAGCAGCTTACCAACACAGGGGGCTCCTGAAGCTTTCTTT. Protein product: CASSLPTQGAPEAFF.